This T cell receptor beta chain emerged from a study of identical twins. Findings and caveats of the study: Excess sharing by twins proved weaker in beta out-of-frame sequences. Zero-insertion analyses could be partly confounded by invariant MAIT and iNKT cells. Twins shared out-of-frame alpha sequences with excess low generation probability.

Using its own MiXCR run on the 5' RACE reads, TCRdb lists one record per CDR3 protein. The sample contains about 490,000 distinct CDR3 sequences, 13% to 15% of which appear only once. For this clonotype: Its matching antigen is unknown.

The sample also formed part of further work on yellow fever vaccine responses in identical twins.

The sequence was obtained from a woman aged 18-29 years in good health. Sample: CD4+ T cells sorted from blood.

CDR3 sequence (DNA): TGTGCCAGCAGCCAAAAAAAAGCGGTGCTGAGCCTGTTCTTC. It translates to CASSQKKAVLSLFF. This chain joins TRBV7-9 and TRBJ2-1, with D possibly matching TRBD2 (5 bases). V was cut by 5 bases and J by 15 bases, with 23 bases left in between. Germline CDR1 and CDR2: SEHNR and FQNEAQ (reference sequence). The CDR3 sequence is 14 residues long. The whole variable domain, filled in from reference TRBV7-9 and TRBJ2-1, reads DTGVSQNPRHKITKRGQNVTFRCDPISEHNRLYWYRQTLGQGPEFLTYFQNEAQLEKSRLLSDRFSAERPKGSFSTLEIQRTEQGDSAMYLCASSQKKAVLSLFFGPGTRLTVL.